This T cell receptor beta chain was retrieved from a study of cytomegalovirus exposure and HLA in healthy donors. Study findings and constraints: Cytomegalovirus association was assigned to approximately 160 TCR beta chains.

This PCR relied on a set of 60 Vbeta primers and 13 Jbeta primers. Clones were sequenced by immunoSEQ multiplex PCR, and TCRdb holds only the in-frame ones, with some missing. Of about 240,000 clones detected, approximately 80% appear once; the ten largest clones hold under 8%. This clone was seen a few times. What it recognizes is unknown. The CDR3 length is 15 residues. Germline lookup yields CDR1 SNHLY and CDR2 FYNNEI. V dropped 3 bases and J dropped 2 bases, with 12 bases sitting between them. The TCR sequence derives from a woman aged 55-69 years in good health and CMV-seropositive. J is TRBJ2-3 and V is TRBV2, with a tentative D call TRBD2 (5 bases). The specimen was PBMCs. The CDR3 loop is CASSDLDWNTDTQYF. The CDR3 nucleotides read TGTGCCAGCAGTGACCTGGACTGGAACACAGATACGCAGTATTTT.